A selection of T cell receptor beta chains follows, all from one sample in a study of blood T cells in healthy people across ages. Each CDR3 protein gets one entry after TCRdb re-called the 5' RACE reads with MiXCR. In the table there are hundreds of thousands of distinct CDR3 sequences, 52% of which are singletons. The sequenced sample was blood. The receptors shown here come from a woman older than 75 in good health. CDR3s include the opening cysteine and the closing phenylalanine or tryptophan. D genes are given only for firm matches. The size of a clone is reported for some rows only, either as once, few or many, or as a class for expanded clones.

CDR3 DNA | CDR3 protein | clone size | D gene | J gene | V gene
TGCGCCAGCAGCCAAGATGAGGCGGTCACCTACAATGAGCAGTTCTTC | CASSQDEAVTYNEQFF | . | . | TRBJ2-1 | TRBV4-3
TGTGCCAGCAGTTCGTCGTCCTCGGGAGACCGTCTCTACGAGCAGTACTTC | CASSSSSSGDRLYEQYF | . | . | TRBJ2-7 | TRBV28
TGCAGTGCTAGAGGCACAACCAATCAGCCCCAGCATTTT | CSARGTTNQPQHF | . | . | TRBJ1-5 | TRBV20-1
TGTGCCAGCAGTGCCGATCGCAAAGGGATTCAGTACTTC | CASSADRKGIQYF | . | . | TRBJ2-4 | TRBV6-4
TGTGCCAGCAGTTACCGGGGGGCAGGGGCAAGAGGAGAGACCCAGTACTTC | CASSYRGAGARGETQYF | few | . | TRBJ2-5 | TRBV6-5
TGCGCCAGCTACCCCGGGACTACCCTCTACGAGCAGTACTTC | CASYPGTTLYEQYF | . | TRBD2 | TRBJ2-7 | TRBV10-2
TGCGCCAGCAGCTTTCGGGACAGGGGGCCAGGAGAGCAGTACTTC | CASSFRDRGPGEQYF | many | TRBD1 | TRBJ2-5 | TRBV5-1
TGCAGCGTAAGGACCTCGGGGAAGGAAAAACTGTTTTTT | CSVRTSGKEKLFF | . | . | TRBJ1-4 | TRBV29-1
TGTGCCAGCAGTTCCTACACATCGGGACGGAACACTGAAGCTTTCTTT | CASSSYTSGRNTEAFF | . | . | TRBJ1-1 | TRBV27
TGTGCCTGGCGGCAGACAGGGGGTTTTGGCTACACCTTC | CAWRQTGGFGYTF | . | TRBD1 | TRBJ1-2 | TRBV30
TGTGCCAGCAGTTTCGCGCAAACCGGCAGGAGCACAGATACGCAGTATTTT | CASSFAQTGRSTDTQYF | few | . | TRBJ2-3 | TRBV28
TGTGCCAGCACGGGCTCCTATAATTCACCCCTCCACTTT | CASTGSYNSPLHF | . | . | TRBJ1-6 | TRBV25-1
TGCAGTGCTAGAGTGACAGTGAAAGAGACCCAGTACTTC | CSARVTVKETQYF | . | . | TRBJ2-5 | TRBV20-1
TGTGCCAGCAGTGATCCTCGGAACAAGGGACCAGCCCTCTACGAGCAGTACTTC | CASSDPRNKGPALYEQYF | few | . | TRBJ2-7 | TRBV25-1
TGCAGCGTGAGGGAATCCTACGAGCAGTACTTC | CSVRESYEQYF | . | . | TRBJ2-7 | TRBV29-1
TGTGCCAGCAGCGTAGCGGGAGGGTCTAACTATGAGCAGTTCTTC | CASSVAGGSNYEQFF | . | TRBD2 | TRBJ2-1 | TRBV7-2
TGCAGTGCCCCCCGACGTGGGGACACCAACACTGAAGCTTTCTTT | CSAPRRGDTNTEAFF | many | . | TRBJ1-1 | TRBV20-1
TGTGCCAGCAGTGTGGACAGTCCGGGGCAGCCCCAGCATTTT | CASSVDSPGQPQHF | . | . | TRBJ1-5 | TRBV28
TGTGCCAGCCACTACGGGACCTCCAATTCACCCCTCCACTTT | CASHYGTSNSPLHF | . | . | TRBJ1-6 | TRBV11-1
TGTGCCAGCAGCCGAGATCTAGGAAGGAAACTGTTTTTT | CASSRDLGRKLFF | . | . | TRBJ1-4 | TRBV3-1
TGCAGCGTCTTGGGTCCAACAGGGAGCGGAGCAGAGACCCAGTACTTC | CSVLGPTGSGAETQYF | . | . | TRBJ2-5 | TRBV29-1
TGTGCCTCTGCCCGGGGGCGGGATAGCAATCGGCCCCAGCATTTT | CASARGRDSNRPQHF | . | . | TRBJ1-5 | TRBV19
TGTGCCACCAGCAGGTCGACTAGCTACGAGCAGTACTTC | CATSRSTSYEQYF | many | . | TRBJ2-7 | TRBV15
TGTGCCAGCAGCGGCGGGACCTACAATGAGCAGTTCTTC | CASSGGTYNEQFF | many | . | TRBJ2-1 | TRBV9
TGTGCCAGCAGCTTAGGACAGGTGTCCACAGATACGCAGTATTTT | CASSLGQVSTDTQYF | many | . | TRBJ2-3 | TRBV7-2
TGCAGCGCCGGCCGAGCGGGCGGGGAGACCCAGTACTTC | CSAGRAGGETQYF | . | . | TRBJ2-5 | TRBV29-1
TGTGCCAGCAGCGCGATTCCGACCCCCTCGTACAATGAGCAGTACTTC | CASSAIPTPSYNEQYF | . | . | TRBJ2-5 | TRBV27
TGCAGTGCTAGAATGCCTAGCTCTACCTACAATGAGCAGTTCTTC | CSARMPSSTYNEQFF | few | . | TRBJ2-1 | TRBV20-1
TGCAGCGTCTCCACTAGCGGGGGCTCGCAAGAGACCCAGTACTTC | CSVSTSGGSQETQYF | . | TRBD2 | TRBJ2-5 | TRBV29-1
TGTGCCAACAGGGATCGTTCCTACAATGAGCAGTTCTTC | CANRDRSYNEQFF | many | . | TRBJ2-1 | TRBV7-2
TGCGCCAGCAGCTTGGGGGGTAAGCAGCCCCAGCATTTT | CASSLGGKQPQHF | . | . | TRBJ1-5 | TRBV5-1
TGTGCCACCACCGTACGGGGGTTGGAGACCCAGTACTTC | CATTVRGLETQYF | . | . | TRBJ2-5 | TRBV15
TGTGCCAGCAGTTCGGTAGGGGACACCGGGGAGCTGTTTTTT | CASSSVGDTGELFF | . | . | TRBJ2-2 | TRBV12-3/TRBV12-4
TGTGCCAGCAGTTTGGGAGACAGGTCCGGGGAGCTGTTTTTT | CASSLGDRSGELFF | . | . | TRBJ2-2 | TRBV28
TGTGCCAGCAGCCTGCCGGGACTGAACACTGCAGCTTTCTTT | CASSLPGLNTAAFF | . | . | TRBJ1-1 | TRBV14
TGCGCCAGCAGCTTCCCGGGAAACTACAATGAGCAGTTCTTC | CASSFPGNYNEQFF | many | . | TRBJ2-1 | TRBV5-1
TGTGCCAGCAGGTACATCAATGAGCAGTTCTTC | CASRYINEQFF | many | . | TRBJ2-1 | TRBV2
TGTGCTAGCAGCTTGGGACCCAGCAATGAGCAGTACTTC | CASSLGPSNEQYF | . | . | TRBJ2-5 | TRBV7-3
TGCAGCGCCGGGACAGGGGCGAATTCACCCCTCCACTTT | CSAGTGANSPLHF | many | TRBD1 | TRBJ1-6 | TRBV29-1
TGCAGTGCTAGGGACAGGCAGGCTGAAGCTTTCTTT | CSARDRQAEAFF | . | TRBD1 | TRBJ1-1 | TRBV20-1
TGCGTCAGCAGCAAGGACGCGAACTCCTACAATGAGCAGTTCTTC | CVSSKDANSYNEQFF | . | . | TRBJ2-1 | TRBV5-1
TGTGCCAGCAGCTTGACCACAGGCCTTAATAATTCACCCCTCCACTTT | CASSLTTGLNNSPLHF | . | . | TRBJ1-6 | TRBV5-8
TGCAGTGCTAGTTCGGCGTACCAAGAGACCCAGTACTTC | CSASSAYQETQYF | many | . | TRBJ2-5 | TRBV20-1
TGTGCCAGCTCACCTGGGTCCGGCGGGGTCACCGAAGCTTTCTTT | CASSPGSGGVTEAFF | . | . | TRBJ1-1 | TRBV18
TGTGCCAGCAACCTAGTTGGCAGGGTCACCGGGGAGCTGTTTTTT | CASNLVGRVTGELFF | . | . | TRBJ2-2 | TRBV7-9
TGCAGCGTTGAGGACCGGGACAGGGGCACGAATGAGCAGTACTTC | CSVEDRDRGTNEQYF | . | TRBD1 | TRBJ2-4 | TRBV29-1
TGTGCCACCAGCAGAGCTACCGGGACAGTCGGCTACGAGCAGTACTTC | CATSRATGTVGYEQYF | . | TRBD1 | TRBJ2-7 | TRBV15
TGCGCCAGCAGCTCCGGGACACCCAACAATGAGCAGTTCTTC | CASSSGTPNNEQFF | many | . | TRBJ2-1 | TRBV5-1
TGCGCCAGCAGCTTGGAGGGAGGCGACACCGGGGAGCTGTTTTTT | CASSLEGGDTGELFF | few | . | TRBJ2-2 | TRBV5-1
TGTGCCACCAGCAGATCCTTCGGAGCCTTGAGGGGGGGCTATGGCTACACCTTC | CATSRSFGALRGGYGYTF | few | . | TRBJ1-2 | TRBV15
TGTGCCAGCAGCTTAGAAGGGGGGGGGTATGGTGAGCAGTACTTC | CASSLEGGGYGEQYF | few | . | TRBJ2-7 | TRBV7-4
TGTGCCAGCAGTCGGTGGGGGGAGACTGGCAGCATTCAGTACTTC | CASSRWGETGSIQYF | once | . | TRBJ2-4 | TRBV12-3/TRBV12-4
TGTGCCAGCAGTGACGGGGGCCTCAATGAGCAGTTCTTC | CASSDGGLNEQFF | many | . | TRBJ2-1 | TRBV6-6
TGTGCCAGCAGCTTGGGGACAGCCCTTTATCAGCCCCAGCATTTT | CASSLGTALYQPQHF | many | . | TRBJ1-5 | TRBV5-5
TGTGCCAGCAGCCCCTGGATGGACAGGGGCCATGAAAAACTGTTTTTT | CASSPWMDRGHEKLFF | few | TRBD1 | TRBJ1-4 | TRBV11-1